This T cell receptor (beta chain) was sequenced during a study of OX40 agonist ivuxolimab in advanced cancers. The study in broad terms: Ivuxolimab was an agonistic, fully human IgG2 monoclonal antibody directed against OX40 (CD134), a costimulatory receptor. Partial responses were achieved by three dose-escalation patients, of whom one had hepatocellular carcinoma and two had cutaneous melanoma. Patients were allowed to have had prior anti-PD-1, anti-PD-L1 or anti-CTLA-4 therapy, and around 40% of the dose-escalation patients had previously received checkpoint inhibitors. Intravenous ivuxolimab was administered to patients every 2 weeks at six dose levels: 0.01, 0.1, 0.3, 1.5, 3 and 10 mg/kg. Of the roughly 52 dose-escalation patients, hepatocellular carcinoma was present in 19, melanoma in approximately 15, renal cell carcinoma in 9 and head and neck cancer in 9. In the dose-escalation cohort, approximately 83% of patients were male, and the mean age was around 65 years with a range of roughly 20 to 80. The point of sequencing TCRbeta in the periphery was to test whether ivuxolimab changed TCR sequence diversity and drove clonal T-cell expansion. The paper covers the monotherapy dose-escalation part of the phase I ivuxolimab trial, which included N of about 50 patients. Broad study findings and their caveats: At doses of 0.1 to 3.0 mg/kg, clonal expansion of both CD4+ and CD8+ T cells in blood was seen between baseline and week 6. Low levels of normalized T-cell clonal expansion were also seen in some nonresponding patients. Which antigens the clonally expanded peripheral T cells were specific for was not determined. In the 0.1-3.0 mg/kg groups, partial responders had among the lowest normalized peripheral clonal expansion, particularly in CD8+ T cells. After ivuxolimab, CD8+ T cells had more expanded clones than CD4+ T cells on average.

Genomic DNA was isolated from the sorted cells so that the TCRbeta CDR3 region could be sequenced. TCRbeta CDR3 regions were sequenced using the immunoSEQ Assay. TCRdb obtained this table from immuneACCESS and retained in-frame rearrangements with V and J assigned. These tables miss some clones; where compared with another copy, unresolved V genes account for less than half of the shortfall, and the remainder is unexplained. The sample table lists 30,000 to 40,000 clones, about 80% of them with a count of one. Jointly, the top ten make up 7.5% to 10% of the sample. The germline V gene (reference sequence) specifies LNHDA as CDR1 and SQIVND as CDR2. V is cut by 2 bases and J by 6 bases, and the space between the germline ends is 13 bases. Inclusive of the bounding cysteine and phenylalanine, the CDR3 is 15 residues long. The CDR3 DNA has 45 bases and is translated from base 1. The trial excluded patients who had a history of autoimmune disease or who were on systemic immunosuppression. Peripheral blood for TCR sequencing was collected from all dose cohorts at baseline, on cycle 4 day 1, and on cycle 7 day 1. Samples were obtained from an open-label, multicenter, first-in-human phase I dose-escalation trial of ivuxolimab. Adults with locally advanced or metastatic head and neck squamous cell, hepatocellular, melanoma or renal cell carcinoma were enrolled in the trial. CD4+ and CD8+ T cells were sorted separately from peripheral blood before TCR sequencing.

This clone was counted a few times. Which antigen it targets is not known. Base qualities are not provided; no much larger clone lies one nucleotide away. The input for sequencing was CD4+ or CD8+ T cells sorted from blood, taken in a trial of the OX40 agonist ivuxolimab. This clonotype was sampled from an adult with an advanced solid tumor such as melanoma, head and neck, liver or kidney cancer. The chain uses TRBV19 and TRBJ2-2; the D gene lacks a confident call. The CDR3 reads as follows: CASSISWARAGELFF. The nucleotide sequence is TGTGCCAGTAGTATAAGTTGGGCCCGGGCCGGGGAGCTGTTTTTT. Reference TRBV19 and TRBJ2-2 proteins supply the regions before and after the CDR3; the full variable domain is: DGGITQSPKYLFRKEGQNVTLSCEQNLNHDAMYWYRQDPGQGLRLIYYSQIVNDFQKGDIAEGYSVSREKKESFPLTVTSAQKNPTAFYLCASSISWARAGELFFGEGSRLTVL.